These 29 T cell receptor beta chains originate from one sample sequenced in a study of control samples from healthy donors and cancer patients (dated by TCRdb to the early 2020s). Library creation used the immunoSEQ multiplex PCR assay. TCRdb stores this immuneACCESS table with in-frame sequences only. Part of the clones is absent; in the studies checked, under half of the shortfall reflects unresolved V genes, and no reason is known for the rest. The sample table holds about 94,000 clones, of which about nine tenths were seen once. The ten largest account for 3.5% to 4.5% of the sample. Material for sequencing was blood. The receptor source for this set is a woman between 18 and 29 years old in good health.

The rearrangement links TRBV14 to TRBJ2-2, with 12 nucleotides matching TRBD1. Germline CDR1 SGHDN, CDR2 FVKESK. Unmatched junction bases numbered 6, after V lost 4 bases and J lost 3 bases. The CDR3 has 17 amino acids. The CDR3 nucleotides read TGTGCCAGCAGCCGCCGGGACAGGGGGCGAGACACCGGGGAGCTGTTTTTT. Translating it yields CASSRRDRGRDTGELFF.

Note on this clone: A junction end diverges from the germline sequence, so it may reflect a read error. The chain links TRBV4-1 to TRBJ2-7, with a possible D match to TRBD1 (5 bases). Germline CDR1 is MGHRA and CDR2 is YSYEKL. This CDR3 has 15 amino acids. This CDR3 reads CASSQLSQGSYGQYF. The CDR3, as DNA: TGCGCCAGCAGCCAACTTTCGCAGGGCTCCTACGGGCAGTACTTC.

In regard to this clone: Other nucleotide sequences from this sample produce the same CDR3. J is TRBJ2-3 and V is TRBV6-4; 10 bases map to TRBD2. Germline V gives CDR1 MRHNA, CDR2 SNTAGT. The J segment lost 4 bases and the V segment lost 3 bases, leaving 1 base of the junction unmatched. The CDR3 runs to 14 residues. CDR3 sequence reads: CASSESGGADTQYF. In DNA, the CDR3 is TGTGCCAGCAGTGAGAGCGGGGGGGCAGATACGCAGTATTTT.

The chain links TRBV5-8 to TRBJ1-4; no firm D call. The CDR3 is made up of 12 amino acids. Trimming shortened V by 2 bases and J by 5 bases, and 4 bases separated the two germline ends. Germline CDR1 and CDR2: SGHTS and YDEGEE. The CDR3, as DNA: TGTGCCAGCAGCTTACTCAATGAAAAACTGTTTTTT. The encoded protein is CASSLLNEKLFF.

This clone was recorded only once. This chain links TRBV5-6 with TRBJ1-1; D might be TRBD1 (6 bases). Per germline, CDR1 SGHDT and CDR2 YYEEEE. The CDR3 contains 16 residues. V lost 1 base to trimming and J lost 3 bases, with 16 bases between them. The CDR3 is CASSLITGIQDTEAFF. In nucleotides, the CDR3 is TGTGCCAGCAGCTTGATCACAGGGATTCAGGACACTGAAGCTTTCTTT.

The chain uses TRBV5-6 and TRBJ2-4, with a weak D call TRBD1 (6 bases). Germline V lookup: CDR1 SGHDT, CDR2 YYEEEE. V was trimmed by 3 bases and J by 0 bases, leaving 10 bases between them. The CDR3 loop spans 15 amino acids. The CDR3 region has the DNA TGTGCCAGCAGCTATCCGACAGGAGCCAAAAACATTCAGTACTTC. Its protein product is CASSYPTGAKNIQYF.

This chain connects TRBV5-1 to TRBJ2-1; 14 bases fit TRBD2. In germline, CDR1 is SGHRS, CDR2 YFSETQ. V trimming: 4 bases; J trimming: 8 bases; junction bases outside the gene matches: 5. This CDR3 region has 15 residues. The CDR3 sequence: CASSVGLAGVDEQFF. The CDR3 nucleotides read TGCGCCAGCAGCGTGGGACTAGCGGGGGTAGATGAGCAGTTCTTC.

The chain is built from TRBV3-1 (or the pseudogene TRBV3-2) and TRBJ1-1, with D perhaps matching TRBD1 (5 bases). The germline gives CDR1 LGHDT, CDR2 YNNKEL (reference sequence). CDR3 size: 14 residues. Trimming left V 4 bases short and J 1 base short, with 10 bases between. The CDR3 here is CASSPQGGNTEAFF. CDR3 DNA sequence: TGTGCCAGCAGCCCCCAGGGCGGGAACACTGAAGCTTTCTTT.

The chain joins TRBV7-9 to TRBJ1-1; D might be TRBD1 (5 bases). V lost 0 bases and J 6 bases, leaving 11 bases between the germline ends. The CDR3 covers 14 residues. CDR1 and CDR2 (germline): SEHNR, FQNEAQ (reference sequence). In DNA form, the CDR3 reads TGTGCCAGCAGCTTAGCCAGGGATCTCGCTGAAGCTTTCTTT. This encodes CASSLARDLAEAFF. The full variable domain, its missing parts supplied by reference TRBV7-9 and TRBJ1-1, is DTGVSQNPRHKITKRGQNVTFRCDPISEHNRLYWYRQTLGQGPEFLTYFQNEAQLEKSRLLSDRFSAERPKGSFSTLEIQRTEQGDSAMYLCASSLARDLAEAFFGQGTRLTVV.

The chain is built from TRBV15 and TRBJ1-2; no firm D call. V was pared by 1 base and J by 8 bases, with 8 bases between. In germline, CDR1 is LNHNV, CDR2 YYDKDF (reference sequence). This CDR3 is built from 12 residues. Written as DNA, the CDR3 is TGTGCCACCAGCAGAGCGGGGAAAGGCTACACCTTC. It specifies CATSRAGKGYTF.

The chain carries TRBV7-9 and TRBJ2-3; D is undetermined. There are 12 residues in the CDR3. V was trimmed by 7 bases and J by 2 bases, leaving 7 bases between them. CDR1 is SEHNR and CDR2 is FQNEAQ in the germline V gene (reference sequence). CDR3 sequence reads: CASNIDTDTQYF. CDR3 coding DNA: TGTGCCAGCAACATAGACACAGATACGCAGTATTTT.

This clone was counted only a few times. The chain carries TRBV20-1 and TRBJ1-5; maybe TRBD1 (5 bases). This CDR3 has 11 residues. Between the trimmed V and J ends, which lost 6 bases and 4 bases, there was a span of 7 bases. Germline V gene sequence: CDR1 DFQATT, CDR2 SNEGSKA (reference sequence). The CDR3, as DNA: TGCAGTGCCCAGGGTAATCAGCCCCAGCATTTT. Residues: CSAQGNQPQHF.

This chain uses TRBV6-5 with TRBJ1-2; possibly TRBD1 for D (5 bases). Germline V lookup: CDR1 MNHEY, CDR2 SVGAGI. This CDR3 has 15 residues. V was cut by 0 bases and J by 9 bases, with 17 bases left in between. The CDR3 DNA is TGTGCCAGCAGTTACTCGATAGAGGGGTCTTGGAGCTACACCTTC. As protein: CASSYSIEGSWSYTF.

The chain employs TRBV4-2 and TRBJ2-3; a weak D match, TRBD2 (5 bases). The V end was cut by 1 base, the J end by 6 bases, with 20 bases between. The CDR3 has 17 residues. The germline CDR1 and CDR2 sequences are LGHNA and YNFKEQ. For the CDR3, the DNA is TGTGCCAGCAGCCAAGGGCGGCTCGCCCGATCGGGGGATACGCAGTATTTT. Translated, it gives CASSQGRLARSGDTQYF.

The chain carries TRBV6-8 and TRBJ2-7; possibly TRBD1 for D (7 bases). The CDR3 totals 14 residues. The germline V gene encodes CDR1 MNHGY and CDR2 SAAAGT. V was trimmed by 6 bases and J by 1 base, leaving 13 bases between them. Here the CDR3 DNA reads TGTGCCAGCAGGGGGGGACAGTCTTCCTACGAGCAGTACTTC. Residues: CASRGGQSSYEQYF.

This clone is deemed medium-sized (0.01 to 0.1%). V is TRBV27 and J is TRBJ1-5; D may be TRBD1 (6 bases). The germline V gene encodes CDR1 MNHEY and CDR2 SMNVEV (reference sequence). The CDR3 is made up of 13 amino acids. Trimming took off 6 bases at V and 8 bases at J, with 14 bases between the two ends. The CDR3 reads CASSWRGVEPQHF. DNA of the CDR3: TGTGCCAGCAGCTGGAGGGGGGTAGAGCCCCAGCATTTT.

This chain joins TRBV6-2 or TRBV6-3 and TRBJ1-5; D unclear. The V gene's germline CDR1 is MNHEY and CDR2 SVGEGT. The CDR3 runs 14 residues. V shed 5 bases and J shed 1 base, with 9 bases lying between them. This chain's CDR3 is CASSKSTSNQPQHF. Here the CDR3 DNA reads TGTGCCAGCAGTAAATCGACAAGCAATCAGCCCCAGCATTTT.

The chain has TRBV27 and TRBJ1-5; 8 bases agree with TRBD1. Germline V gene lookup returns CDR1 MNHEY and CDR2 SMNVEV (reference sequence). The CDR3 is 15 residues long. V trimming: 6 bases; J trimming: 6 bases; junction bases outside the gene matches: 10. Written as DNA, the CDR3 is TGTGCCAGCAGCCGTACAGGGGGGTTTGGTCAGCCCCAGCATTTT. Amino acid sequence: CASSRTGGFGQPQHF.

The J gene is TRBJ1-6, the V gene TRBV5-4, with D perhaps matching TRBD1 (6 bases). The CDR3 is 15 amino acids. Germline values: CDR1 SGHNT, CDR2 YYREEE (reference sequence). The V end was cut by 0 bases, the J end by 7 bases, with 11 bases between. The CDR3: CASSLDAGVNSPLHF. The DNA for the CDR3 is TGTGCCAGCAGCTTGGATGCAGGGGTGAATTCACCCCTCCACTTT.

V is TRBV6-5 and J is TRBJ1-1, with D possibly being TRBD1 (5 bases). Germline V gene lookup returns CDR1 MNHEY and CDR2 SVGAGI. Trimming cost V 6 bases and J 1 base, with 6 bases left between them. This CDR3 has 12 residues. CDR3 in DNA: TGTGCCAGCAGCAGGGAGAACACTGAAGCTTTCTTT. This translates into CASSRENTEAFF.

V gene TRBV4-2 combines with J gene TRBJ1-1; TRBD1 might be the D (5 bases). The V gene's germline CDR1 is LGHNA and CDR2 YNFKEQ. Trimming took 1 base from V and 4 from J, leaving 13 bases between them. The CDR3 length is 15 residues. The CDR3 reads CASSQGTSEGTEAFF. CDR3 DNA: TGTGCCAGCAGCCAAGGGACAAGTGAGGGCACTGAAGCTTTCTTT.

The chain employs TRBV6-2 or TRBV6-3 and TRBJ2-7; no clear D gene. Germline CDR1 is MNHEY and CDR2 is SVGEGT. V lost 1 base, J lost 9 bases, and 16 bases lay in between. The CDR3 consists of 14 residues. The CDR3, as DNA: TGTGCCAGCAGTTACTATGGTGCCGATCTTGGGCAGTACTTC. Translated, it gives CASSYYGADLGQYF.

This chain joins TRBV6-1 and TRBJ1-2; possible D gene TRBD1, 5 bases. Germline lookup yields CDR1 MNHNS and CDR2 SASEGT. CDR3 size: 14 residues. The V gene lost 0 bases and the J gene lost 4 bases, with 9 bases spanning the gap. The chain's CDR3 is CASSEADRGYGYTF. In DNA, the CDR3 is TGTGCCAGCAGTGAAGCCGACAGAGGCTATGGCTACACCTTC.

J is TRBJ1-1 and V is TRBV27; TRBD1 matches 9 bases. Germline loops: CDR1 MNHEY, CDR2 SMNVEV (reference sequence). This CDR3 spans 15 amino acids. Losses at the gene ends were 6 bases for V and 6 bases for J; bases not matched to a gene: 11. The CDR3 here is CASRSPGQGFAEAFF. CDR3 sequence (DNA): TGTGCCAGCAGGTCACCGGGACAGGGATTCGCTGAAGCTTTCTTT.

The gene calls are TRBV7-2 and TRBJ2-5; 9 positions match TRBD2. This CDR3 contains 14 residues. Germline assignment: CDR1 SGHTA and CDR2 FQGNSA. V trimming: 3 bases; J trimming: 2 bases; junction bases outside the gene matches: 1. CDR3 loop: CASSLTSGQETQYF. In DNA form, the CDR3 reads TGTGCCAGCAGCTTGACTAGCGGTCAAGAGACCCAGTACTTC.

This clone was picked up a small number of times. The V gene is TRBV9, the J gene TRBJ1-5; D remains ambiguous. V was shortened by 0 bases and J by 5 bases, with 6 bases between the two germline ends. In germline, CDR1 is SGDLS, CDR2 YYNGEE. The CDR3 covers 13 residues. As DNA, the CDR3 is TGTGCCAGCAGCGTAGACATGGATCAGCCCCAGCATTTT. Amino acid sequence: CASSVDMDQPQHF.

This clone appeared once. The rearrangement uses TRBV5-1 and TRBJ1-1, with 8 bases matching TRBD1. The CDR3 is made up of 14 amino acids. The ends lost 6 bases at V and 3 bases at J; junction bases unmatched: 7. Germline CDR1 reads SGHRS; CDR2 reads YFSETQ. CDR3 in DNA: TGCGCCAGCACCGTACAGGGGGTGGACACTGAAGCTTTCTTT. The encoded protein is CASTVQGVDTEAFF. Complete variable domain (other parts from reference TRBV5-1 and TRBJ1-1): KAGVTQTPRYLIKTRGQQVTLSCSPISGHRSVSWYQQTPGQGLQFLFEYFSETQRNKGNFPGRFSGRQFSNSRSEMNVSTLELGDSALYLCASTVQGVDTEAFFGQGTRLTVV.

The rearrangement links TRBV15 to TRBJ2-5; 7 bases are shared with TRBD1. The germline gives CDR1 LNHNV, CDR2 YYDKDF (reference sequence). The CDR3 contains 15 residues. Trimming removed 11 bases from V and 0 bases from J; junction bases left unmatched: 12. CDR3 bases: TGTGCCTCTAAAAAGGGGACAGACTACCAAGAGACCCAGTACTTC. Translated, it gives CASKKGTDYQETQYF.

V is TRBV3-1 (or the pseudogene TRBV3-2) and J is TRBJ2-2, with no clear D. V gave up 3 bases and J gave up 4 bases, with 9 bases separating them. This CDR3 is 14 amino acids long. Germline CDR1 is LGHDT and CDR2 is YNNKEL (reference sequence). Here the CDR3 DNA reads TGTGCCAGCAGCCACAGCAGCACCACCGGGGAGCTGTTTTTT. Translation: CASSHSSTTGELFF.